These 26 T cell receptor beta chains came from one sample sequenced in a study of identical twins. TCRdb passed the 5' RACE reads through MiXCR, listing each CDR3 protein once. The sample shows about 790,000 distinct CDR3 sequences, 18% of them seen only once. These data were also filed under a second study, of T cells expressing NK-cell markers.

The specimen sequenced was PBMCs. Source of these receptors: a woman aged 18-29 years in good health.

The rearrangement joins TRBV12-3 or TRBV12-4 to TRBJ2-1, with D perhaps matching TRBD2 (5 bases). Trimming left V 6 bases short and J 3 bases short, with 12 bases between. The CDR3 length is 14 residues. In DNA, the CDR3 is TGTGCCAGCAGCGCCGGGAACCTCTACAATGAGCAGTTCTTC. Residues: CASSAGNLYNEQFF.

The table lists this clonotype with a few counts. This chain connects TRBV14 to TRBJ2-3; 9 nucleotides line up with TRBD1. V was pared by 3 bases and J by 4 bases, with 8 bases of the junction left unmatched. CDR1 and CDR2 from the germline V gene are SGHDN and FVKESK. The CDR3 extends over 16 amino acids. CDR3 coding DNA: TGTGCCAGCAGCCAGCTCCCGGGACAGGGCGCAGATACGCAGTATTTT. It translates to CASSQLPGQGADTQYF.

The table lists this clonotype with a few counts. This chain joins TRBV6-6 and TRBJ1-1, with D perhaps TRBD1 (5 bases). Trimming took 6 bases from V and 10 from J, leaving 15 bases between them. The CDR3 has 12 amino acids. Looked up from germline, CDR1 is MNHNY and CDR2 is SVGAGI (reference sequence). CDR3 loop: CASSAAGGAAFF. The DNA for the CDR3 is TGTGCCAGCAGCGCAGCTGGGGGAGCAGCTTTCTTT.

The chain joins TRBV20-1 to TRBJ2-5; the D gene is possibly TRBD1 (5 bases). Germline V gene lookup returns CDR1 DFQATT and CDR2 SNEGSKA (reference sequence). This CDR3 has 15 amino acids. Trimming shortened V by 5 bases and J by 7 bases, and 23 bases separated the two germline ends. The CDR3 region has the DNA TGCAGTGCTGGATCGACTGGAAGCCGTAGGGGGACCCAGTACTTC. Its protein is CSAGSTGSRRGTQYF.

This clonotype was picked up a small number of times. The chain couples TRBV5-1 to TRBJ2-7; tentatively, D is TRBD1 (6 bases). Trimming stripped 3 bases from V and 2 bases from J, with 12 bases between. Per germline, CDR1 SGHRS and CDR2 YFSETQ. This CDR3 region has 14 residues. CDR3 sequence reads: CASSSGQIPYEQYF. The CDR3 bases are TGCGCCAGCAGCTCCGGACAGATCCCCTACGAGCAGTACTTC.

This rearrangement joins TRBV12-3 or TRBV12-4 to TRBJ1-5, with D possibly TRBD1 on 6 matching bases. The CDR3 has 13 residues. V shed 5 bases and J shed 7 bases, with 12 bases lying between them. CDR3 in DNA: TGTGCCAGCAGTAAGGACAGTTCCCAGCCCCAGCATTTT. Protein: CASSKDSSQPQHF.

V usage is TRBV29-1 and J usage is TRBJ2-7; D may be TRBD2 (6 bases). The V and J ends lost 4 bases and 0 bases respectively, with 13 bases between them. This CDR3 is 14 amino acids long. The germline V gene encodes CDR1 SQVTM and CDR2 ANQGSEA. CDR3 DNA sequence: TGCAGCGTTGTGCCCAAGCGGGTCTCCTACGAGCAGTACTTC. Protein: CSVVPKRVSYEQYF.

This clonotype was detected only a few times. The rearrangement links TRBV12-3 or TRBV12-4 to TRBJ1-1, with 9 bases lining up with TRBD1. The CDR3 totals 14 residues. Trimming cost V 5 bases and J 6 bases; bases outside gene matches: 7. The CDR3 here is CASSRDRAIPEAFF. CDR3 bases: TGTGCCAGCAGTCGGGACAGGGCCATCCCTGAAGCTTTCTTT.

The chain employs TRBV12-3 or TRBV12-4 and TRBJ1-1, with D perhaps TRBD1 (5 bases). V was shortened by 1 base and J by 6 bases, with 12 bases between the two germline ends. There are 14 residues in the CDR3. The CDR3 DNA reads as TGTGCCAGCAGTTTAGGCCGCAGGGTCGCTGAAGCTTTCTTT. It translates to CASSLGRRVAEAFF.

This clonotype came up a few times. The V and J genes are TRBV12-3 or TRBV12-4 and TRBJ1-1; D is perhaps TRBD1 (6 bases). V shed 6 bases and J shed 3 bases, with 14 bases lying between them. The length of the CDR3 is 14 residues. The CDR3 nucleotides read TGTGCCAGCAGCTCGGGAGGGGGGGACACTGAAGCTTTCTTT. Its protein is CASSSGGGDTEAFF.

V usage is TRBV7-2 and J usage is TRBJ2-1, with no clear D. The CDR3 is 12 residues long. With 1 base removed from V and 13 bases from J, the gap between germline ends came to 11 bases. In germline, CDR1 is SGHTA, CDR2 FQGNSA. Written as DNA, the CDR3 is TGTGCCAGCAGCTTAGGAGGCCAGAGTCAGTTCTTC. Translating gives CASSLGGQSQFF.

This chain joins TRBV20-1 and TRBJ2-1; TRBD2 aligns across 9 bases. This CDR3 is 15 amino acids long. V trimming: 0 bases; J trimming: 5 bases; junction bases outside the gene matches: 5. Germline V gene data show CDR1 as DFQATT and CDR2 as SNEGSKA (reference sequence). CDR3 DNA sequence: TGCAGTGCTAGAGATCCCCGCGGGGGGGACAATGAGCAGTTCTTC. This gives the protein CSARDPRGGDNEQFF.

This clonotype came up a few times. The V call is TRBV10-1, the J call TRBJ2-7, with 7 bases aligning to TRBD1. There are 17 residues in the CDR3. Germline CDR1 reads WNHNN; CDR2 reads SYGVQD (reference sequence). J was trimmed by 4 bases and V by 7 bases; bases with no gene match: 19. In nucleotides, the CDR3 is TGCGCCAGCAACTACAGGGGTGCTCTTCTACCCTATTACGAGCAGTACTTC. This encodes CASNYRGALLPYYEQYF.

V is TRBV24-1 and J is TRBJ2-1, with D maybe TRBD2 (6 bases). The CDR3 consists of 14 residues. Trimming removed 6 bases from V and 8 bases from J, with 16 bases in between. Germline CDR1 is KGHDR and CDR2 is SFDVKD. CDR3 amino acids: CATSHTGTFDEQFF. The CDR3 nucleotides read TGTGCCACCAGTCATACCGGGACTTTCGATGAGCAGTTCTTC.

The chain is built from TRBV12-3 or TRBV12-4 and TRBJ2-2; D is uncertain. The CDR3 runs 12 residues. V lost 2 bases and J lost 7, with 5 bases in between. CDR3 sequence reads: CASSLNVGELFF. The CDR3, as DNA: TGTGCCAGCAGTTTAAACGTCGGGGAGCTGTTTTTT.

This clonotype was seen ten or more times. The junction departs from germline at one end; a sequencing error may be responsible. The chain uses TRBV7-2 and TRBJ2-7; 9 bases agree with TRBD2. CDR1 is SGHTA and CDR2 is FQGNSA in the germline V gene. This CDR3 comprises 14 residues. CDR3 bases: TGTGCCAGCAGTTTAGCGGGACTAGCTTACGAGCAGTACTTC. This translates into CASSLAGLAYEQYF.

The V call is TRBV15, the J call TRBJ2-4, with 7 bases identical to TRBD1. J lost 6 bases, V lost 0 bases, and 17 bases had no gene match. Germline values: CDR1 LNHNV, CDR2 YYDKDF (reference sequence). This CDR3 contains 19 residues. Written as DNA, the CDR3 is TGTGCCACCAGCAGAGATCCAAGACAGGGACAGTATAGGGGAAACATTCAGTACTTC. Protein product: CATSRDPRQGQYRGNIQYF.

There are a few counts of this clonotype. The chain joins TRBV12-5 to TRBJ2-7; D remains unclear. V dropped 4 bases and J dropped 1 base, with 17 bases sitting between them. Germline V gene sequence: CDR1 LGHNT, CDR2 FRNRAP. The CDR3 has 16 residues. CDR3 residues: CASGSSGLGRSYEQYF. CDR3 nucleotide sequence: TGTGCTAGTGGTTCCTCCGGCCTTGGACGATCCTACGAGCAGTACTTC.

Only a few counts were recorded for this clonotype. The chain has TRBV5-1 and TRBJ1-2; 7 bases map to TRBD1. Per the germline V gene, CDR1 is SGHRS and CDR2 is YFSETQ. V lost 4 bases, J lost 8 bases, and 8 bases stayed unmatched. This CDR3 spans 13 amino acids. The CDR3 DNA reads TGCGCCAGCAGCCTACAGACAGGGTACGGCTACACCTTC. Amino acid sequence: CASSLQTGYGYTF.

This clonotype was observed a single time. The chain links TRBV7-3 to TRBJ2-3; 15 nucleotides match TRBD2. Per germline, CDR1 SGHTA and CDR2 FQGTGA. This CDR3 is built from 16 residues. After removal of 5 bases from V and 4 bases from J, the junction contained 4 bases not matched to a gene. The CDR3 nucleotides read TGTGCCAGCAGCCCTGGGACTAGCGGGGGGCCAGATACGCAGTATTTT. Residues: CASSPGTSGGPDTQYF.

CDR3 coding DNA: TGTGCCACCCTCAAGGGGTCGCCCGAGGAAGCCTACGAGCAGTACTTC. Protein product: CATLKGSPEEAYEQYF. The rearrangement joins TRBV7-9 to TRBJ2-7, with D maybe TRBD1 (5 bases). Germline values: CDR1 SEHNR, CDR2 FQNEAQ (reference sequence). Between the trimmed V and J ends, which lost 10 bases and 2 bases, there was a span of 24 bases. The CDR3 is 16 amino acids.

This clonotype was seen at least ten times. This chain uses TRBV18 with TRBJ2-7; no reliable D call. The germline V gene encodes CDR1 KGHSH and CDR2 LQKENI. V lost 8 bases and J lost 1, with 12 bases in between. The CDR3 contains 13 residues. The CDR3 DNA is TGTGCCAGCAGCCCGGGTAGTTCCTACGAGCAGTACTTC. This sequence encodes CASSPGSSYEQYF.

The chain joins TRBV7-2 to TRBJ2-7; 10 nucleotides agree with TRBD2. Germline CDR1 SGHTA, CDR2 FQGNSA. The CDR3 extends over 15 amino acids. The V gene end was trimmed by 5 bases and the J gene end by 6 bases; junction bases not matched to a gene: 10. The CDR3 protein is CASSNEASGSVEQYF. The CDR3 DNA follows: TGTGCCAGCAGCAATGAGGCTAGCGGGAGTGTCGAGCAGTACTTC.

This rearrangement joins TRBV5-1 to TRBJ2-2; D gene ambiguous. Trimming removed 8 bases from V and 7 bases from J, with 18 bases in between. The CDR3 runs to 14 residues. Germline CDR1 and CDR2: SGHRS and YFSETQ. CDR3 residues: CASRPGQAGGELFF. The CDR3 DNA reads TGCGCCAGTCGTCCCGGGCAGGCCGGCGGGGAGCTGTTTTTT.

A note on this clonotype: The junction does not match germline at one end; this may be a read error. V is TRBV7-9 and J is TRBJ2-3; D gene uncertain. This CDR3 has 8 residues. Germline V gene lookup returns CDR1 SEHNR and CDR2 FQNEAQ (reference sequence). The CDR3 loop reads CASTSTTF. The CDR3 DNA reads TGTGCCAGCACTTCTACCACCTTT.

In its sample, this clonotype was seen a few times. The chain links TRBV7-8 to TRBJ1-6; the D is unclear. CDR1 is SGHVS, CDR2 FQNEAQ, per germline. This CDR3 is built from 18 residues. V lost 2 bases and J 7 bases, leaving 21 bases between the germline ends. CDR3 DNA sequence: TGTGCCAGCAGCTTATTCCGAGGGAGCGGGTCGAAAAATTCACCCCTCCACTTT. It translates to CASSLFRGSGSKNSPLHF. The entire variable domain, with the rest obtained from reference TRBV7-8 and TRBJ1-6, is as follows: GAGVSQSPRYKVAKRGQDVALRCDPISGHVSLFWYQQALGQGPEFLTYFQNEAQLDKSGLPSDRFFAERPEGSVSTLKIQRTQQEDSAVYLCASSLFRGSGSKNSPLHFGNGTRLTVT.